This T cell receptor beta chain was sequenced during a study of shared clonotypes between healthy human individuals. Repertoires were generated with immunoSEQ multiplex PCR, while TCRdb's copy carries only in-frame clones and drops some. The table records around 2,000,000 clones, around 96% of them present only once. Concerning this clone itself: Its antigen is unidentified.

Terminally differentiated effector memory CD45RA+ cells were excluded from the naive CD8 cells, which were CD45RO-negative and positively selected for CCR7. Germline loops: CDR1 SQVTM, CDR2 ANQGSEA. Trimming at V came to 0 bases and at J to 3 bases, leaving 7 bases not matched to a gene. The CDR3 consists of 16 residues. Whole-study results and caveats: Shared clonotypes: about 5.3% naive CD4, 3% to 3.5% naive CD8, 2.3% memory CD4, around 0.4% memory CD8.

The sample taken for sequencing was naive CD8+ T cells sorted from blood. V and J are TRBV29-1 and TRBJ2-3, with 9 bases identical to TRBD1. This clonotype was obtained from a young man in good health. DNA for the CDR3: TGCAGCGTTGAAGATCGTTGGGACAGGGCGACAGATACGCAGTATTTT. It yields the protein CSVEDRWDRATDTQYF.